The 25 T cell receptor beta chains reported below all come from one sample, sequenced in a study of CD8+ T cells in alopecia areata. Extraction and reverse transcription of RNA yielded cDNA as the sequencing template. Only in-frame clones appear in the TCRdb table, and some are missing; sequencing was by immunoSEQ multiplex PCR. Counted here are 190,000 or so clones, roughly 60% occurring once; the ten biggest clones make up about 5.5%. Treatment meaning: oral pan-JAK inhibitor, 5-10 mg twice daily. The specimen was CD4+ T cells sorted from blood, collected at week 24, from a patient treated with tofacitinib. The source is a human donor with alopecia areata.

This chain connects TRBV27 to TRBJ2-3; 7 bases fit TRBD2. Germline loops: CDR1 MNHEY, CDR2 SMNVEV (reference sequence). This CDR3 is built from 14 residues. After removal of 2 bases from V and 4 bases from J, the junction contained 3 bases not matched to a gene. The DNA for the CDR3 is TGTGCCAGCAGTTTAGCGGGAGAGGCAGATACGCAGTATTTT. Residues: CASSLAGEADTQYF.

The rearrangement uses TRBV10-3 and TRBJ1-6; a weak D match, TRBD1 (5 bases). V was pared by 8 bases and J by 10 bases, with 15 bases between. Germline V CDR1 and CDR2: ENHRY, SYGVKD. The CDR3 spans 13 residues. This chain's CDR3 is CAIGAGGESPLHF. The CDR3 coding sequence is TGTGCCATCGGGGCCGGAGGGGAGTCACCCCTCCACTTT.

V gene TRBV29-1 combines with J gene TRBJ2-3, with D hard to call. The CDR3 extends over 14 amino acids. Germline CDR1 is SQVTM and CDR2 is ANQGSEA. Between the trimmed V and J ends, which lost 7 bases and 2 bases, there was a span of 16 bases. The CDR3 nucleotides are TGCAGCGGAACCCCGGACCTCGTCACAGATACGCAGTATTTT. Amino acid sequence: CSGTPDLVTDTQYF.

The CDR3 nucleotides read TGTGCCAGCAGTGGGCAAAGGGCTGTGAACACTGAAGCTTTCTTT. Its protein product is CASSGQRAVNTEAFF. This sequence joins TRBV2 and TRBJ1-1; no clear D gene. Trimming pared 4 bases from V and 0 bases from J, leaving 12 bases between. This CDR3 has 15 amino acids. Per germline, CDR1 SNHLY and CDR2 FYNNEI.

The rearrangement uses TRBV30 and TRBJ1-1; D not certain. The CDR3 sequence is 13 residues long. The V gene lost 0 bases and the J gene lost 3 bases, with 8 bases spanning the gap. Germline V gives CDR1 GTSNPN, CDR2 SVGIG (reference sequence). CDR3 DNA: TGTGCCTGGAGTGTAAAGCTAGACACTGAAGCTTTCTTT. It specifies CAWSVKLDTEAFF.

The chain links TRBV6-5 to TRBJ1-1; D ambiguous. The CDR3 extends over 12 amino acids. Trimming left V 9 bases short and J 0 bases short, with 8 bases between. Germline assignment: CDR1 MNHEY and CDR2 SVGAGI. CDR3 region: CASQALNTEAFF. CDR3 DNA sequence: TGTGCCAGTCAGGCCCTGAACACTGAAGCTTTCTTT.

The chain uses TRBV2 and TRBJ2-7; a weak D match, TRBD1 (5 bases). CDR1 and CDR2 from the germline V gene are SNHLY and FYNNEI. V was cut by 8 bases and J by 2 bases, with 13 bases left in between. This CDR3 is built from 13 residues. The CDR3 sequence: CASRPDSTYEQYF. DNA of the CDR3: TGTGCCAGCCGCCCCGACAGTACCTACGAGCAGTACTTC.

The chain links TRBV6-5 to TRBJ2-3; D call uncertain. The ends were cut back, 0 bases at V and 1 base at J, with 8 bases in the middle. The CDR3 spans 15 residues. Germline V CDR1 and CDR2: MNHEY, SVGAGI. CDR3 bases: TGTGCCAGCAGTTACTCGACACGGGGCACAGATACGCAGTATTTT. Translation gives CASSYSTRGTDTQYF.

This sequence joins TRBV7-3 and TRBJ2-3; perhaps TRBD2 as D (5 bases). The CDR3 sequence is 15 residues long. V lost 2 bases, J lost 3 bases, and 12 bases lay in between. Germline V lookup: CDR1 SGHTA, CDR2 FQGTGA. Here the CDR3 reads CASSLASGNTDTQYF. In DNA, the CDR3 is TGTGCCAGCAGCTTAGCGTCGGGGAATACAGATACGCAGTATTTT.

The chain uses TRBV5-4 and TRBJ2-4, with 11 bases matching TRBD2. Unmatched junction bases numbered 5, after V lost 1 base and J lost 8 bases. From germline, CDR1 is SGHNT and CDR2 YYREEE (reference sequence). CDR3 size: 15 residues. CDR3 DNA: TGTGCCAGCAGCTTGTCTAGCGGGAGGACAGACATTCAGTACTTC. This sequence encodes CASSLSSGRTDIQYF.

This clone was seen a handful of times. This sample includes further DNA sequences coding for the same CDR3. The chain employs TRBV5-1 and TRBJ2-6; no clear D. The CDR3 has 19 amino acids. CDR1 SGHRS and CDR2 YFSETQ come from the germline V gene. V was clipped by 0 bases and J by 0 bases, with 16 bases between them. The chain's CDR3 is CASSLGSGGSLSGANVLTF. For the CDR3, the DNA is TGCGCCAGCAGCTTGGGTTCAGGTGGTAGCCTCTCTGGGGCCAACGTCCTGACTTTC.

The chain couples TRBV9 to TRBJ2-5; 11 nucleotides match TRBD2. Germline V lookup: CDR1 SGDLS, CDR2 YYNGEE. V shed 3 bases, J shed 4 bases, and the junction held 8 bases outside the gene matches. There are 16 residues in the CDR3. CDR3 in DNA: TGTGCCAGCAGCGGAACTAGCGGGAGTTTTGGAGAGACCCAGTACTTC. This encodes CASSGTSGSFGETQYF.

A remark on this clone: Other DNA sequences in this specimen translate into the identical CDR3. DNA for the CDR3: TGTGCCAGCAGCTTAGATAGGGGGACTGAAGCTTTCTTT. Protein: CASSLDRGTEAFF. V and J are TRBV11-2 and TRBJ1-1, with TRBD1 as a possible D gene (6 bases). Germline-derived CDR1 and CDR2 are SGHAT and FQNNGV. The germline V and J ends were trimmed by 0 bases and 5 bases, with 7 bases remaining between them. This CDR3 region has 13 residues.

The gene calls are TRBV27 and TRBJ1-5; possibly TRBD1 for D (5 bases). CDR3 size: 16 residues. From germline, CDR1 is MNHEY and CDR2 SMNVEV (reference sequence). Trimming took 1 base from V and 5 from J, leaving 15 bases between them. CDR3 protein: CASSLLGTRPDQPQHF. For the CDR3, the DNA is TGTGCCAGCAGTTTATTGGGGACCCGACCAGATCAGCCCCAGCATTTT.

The rearrangement uses TRBV19 and TRBJ2-7; 8 bases match TRBD2. The CDR3 spans 14 residues. Germline V gives CDR1 LNHDA, CDR2 SQIVND (reference sequence). The V and J ends lost 3 bases and 5 bases, in that order; junction bases with no gene match: 6. DNA for the CDR3: TGTGCCAGTAGTATGCAGCGGGAGTCCCACGAGCAGTACTTC. Translated: CASSMQRESHEQYF.

Worth noting for this clone: This sample includes further DNA sequences coding for the same CDR3. The chain links TRBV5-1 to TRBJ2-3, with a tentative D call TRBD2 (6 bases). Between the trimmed V and J ends, which lost 4 bases and 3 bases, there was a span of 9 bases. This CDR3 contains 13 residues. Germline lookup yields CDR1 SGHRS and CDR2 YFSETQ. The CDR3 here is CASSLRETDTQYF. CDR3 nucleotide sequence: TGCGCCAGCAGCCTCCGGGAGACAGATACGCAGTATTTT.

The gene calls are TRBV7-3 and TRBJ2-4; TRBD2 is a possible D gene (5 bases). The CDR3 sequence is 15 residues long. The germline gives CDR1 SGHTA, CDR2 FQGTGA. The V and J ends lost 4 bases and 0 bases respectively, with 10 bases between them. The CDR3 DNA is TGTGCCAGCAGCTCTTTCGCGGGAGCCAAAAACATTCAGTACTTC. Protein sequence: CASSSFAGAKNIQYF. Full variable domain (outside the CDR3, taken from reference TRBV7-3 and TRBJ2-4): GAGVSQTPSNKVTEKGKYVELRCDPISGHTALYWYRQSLGQGPEFLIYFQGTGAADDSGLPNDRFFAVRPEGSVSTLKIQRTERGDSAVYLCASSSFAGAKNIQYFGAGTRLSVL.

J is TRBJ2-3 and V is TRBV5-6; 8 bases are a match to TRBD2. V gave up 1 base and J gave up 5 bases; unmatched junction bases: 9. The CDR3 is 16 residues long. Germline loops: CDR1 SGHDT, CDR2 YYEEEE. The CDR3 DNA sequence: TGTGCCAGCAGCTTGTATCGGCGGGGGGATATAGATACGCAGTATTTT. Translated, it gives CASSLYRRGDIDTQYF.

This clone was seen more than once but under ten times. The chain combines TRBV19 with TRBJ1-2; D gene uncertain. The CDR3 is made up of 13 amino acids. The germline gives CDR1 LNHDA, CDR2 SQIVND (reference sequence). V gave up 8 bases and J gave up 5 bases, with 15 bases separating them. The chain's CDR3 is CASLKGGGYGYTF. In DNA, the CDR3 is TGTGCCAGTCTGAAGGGTGGAGGGTATGGCTACACCTTC.

This clone has only a few counts. Here the CDR3 reads CASSQDRGGGELFF. DNA for the CDR3: TGCGCCAGCAGCCAAGATCGGGGGGGCGGGGAGCTGTTTTTT. The V gene is TRBV4-1, the J gene TRBJ2-2; 8 bases map to TRBD2. The V and J ends lost 0 bases and 7 bases, in that order; junction bases with no gene match: 1. Germline V gene lookup returns CDR1 MGHRA and CDR2 YSYEKL. The CDR3 length is 14 residues.

This chain links TRBV30 with TRBJ2-3; D is unclear. Germline assignment: CDR1 GTSNPN and CDR2 SVGIG (reference sequence). The CDR3 is made up of 13 amino acids. Trimming shortened V by 6 bases and J by 7 bases, and 17 bases separated the two germline ends. CDR3 bases: TGTGCCTGTTTAACCCATCCAAGCAATACGCAGTATTTT. This encodes CACLTHPSNTQYF.

The gene calls are TRBV9 and TRBJ1-2; weak D call: TRBD1 (6 bases). Looked up from germline, CDR1 is SGDLS and CDR2 is YYNGEE. Trimming cost V 0 bases and J 8 bases, with 17 bases left between them. CDR3 length: 15 amino acids. As DNA, the CDR3 is TGTGCCAGCAGCGTAGATGTCATAGGGGGAAGCGGCTACACCTTC. Its translation: CASSVDVIGGSGYTF.

This clone has only a few counts. This chain connects TRBV28 to TRBJ1-2, with D perhaps TRBD1 (5 bases). Between the trimmed V and J ends, which lost 5 bases and 8 bases, there was a span of 15 bases. The CDR3 has 13 amino acids. Germline lookup yields CDR1 MDHEN and CDR2 SYDVKM. CDR3 amino acids: CASSVTGNRGYTF. The CDR3 DNA reads as TGTGCCAGCAGTGTCACAGGAAATAGAGGCTACACCTTC.

Only a few counts were recorded for this clone. The rearrangement uses TRBV30 and TRBJ2-3; perhaps TRBD2 as D (5 bases). Germline V gives CDR1 GTSNPN, CDR2 SVGIG (reference sequence). The CDR3 is made up of 13 amino acids. V lost 0 bases to trimming and J lost 5 bases, with 9 bases between them. CDR3 in DNA: TGTGCCTGGAGTGTAACCCGGGGAGATACGCAGTATTTT. Translating it yields CAWSVTRGDTQYF.

This clone was detected only a few times. The J gene is TRBJ2-5, the V gene TRBV7-9; unclear D gene. V was shortened by 0 bases and J by 2 bases, with 7 bases between the two germline ends. Germline V gene data show CDR1 as SEHNR and CDR2 as FQNEAQ (reference sequence). This CDR3 is built from 14 residues. This CDR3 is CASSLAGRQETQYF. For the CDR3, the DNA is TGTGCCAGCAGCTTAGCCGGCAGGCAAGAGACCCAGTACTTC.